Included here is one TCR beta chain sequence, with context. The junction shows a germline mismatch at one end, possibly a read error. This sample is drawn from a study of cytomegalovirus exposure and HLA in healthy donors. Across the study: The approximately 120 million unique TCR beta sequences, from about 179 million T cells, were found by an earlier analysis.

With 60 Vbeta and 13 Jbeta primers, the PCR was carried out. Assay: immunoSEQ multiplex PCR; the TCRdb copy retains only in-frame clones and omits some. Of approximately 260,000 clones in the sample, roughly 91% are singletons; the top ten hold around 1.7%. The clonotype originates from a girl aged 2 to 9 in good health and CMV-seronegative. The source material was PBMCs.

For the CDR3, the DNA is TGTGCCAGCAGCTTGGAACAGGGGATTTACTACGGCTACACCTTC. Translation: CASSLEQGIYYGYTF. The J gene is TRBJ1-2, the V gene TRBV5-6, with 7 bases aligning to TRBD1. The CDR3 runs 15 residues. CDR1 SGHDT and CDR2 YYEEEE come from the germline V gene.